One and the same sample provided the 5 T cell receptor beta chains below, sequenced in a study of PD-1 blockade in classical Hodgkin lymphoma. The repertoire was sequenced with immunoSEQ multiplex PCR; TCRdb's copy has only in-frame clones and lacks some. In the table there are under 100,000 clones, 65% to 85% of which are singletons. Following autologous stem cell transplantation, relapse occurred in every patient, and exposure to brentuximab vedotin varied. Sequenced here: peripheral blood mononuclear cells (PBMCs), sampled at baseline. The receptor set was obtained from a human donor with classical Hodgkin lymphoma.

J is TRBJ2-1 and V is TRBV28; a possible D gene is TRBD1 (6 bases). V was trimmed by 2 bases and J by 6 bases, leaving 20 bases between them. Germline CDR1 reads MDHEN; CDR2 reads SYDVKM. This CDR3 contains 17 residues. This chain's CDR3 is CASSLGGGRQGLNEQFF. The CDR3 DNA is TGTGCCAGCAGTTTAGGGGGCGGGCGCCAGGGTCTCAATGAGCAGTTCTTC.

This clone was seen a single time. The rearrangement uses TRBV7-2 and TRBJ2-3, with 10 bases aligning to TRBD2. The CDR3 runs 14 residues. Germline V gives CDR1 SGHTA, CDR2 FQGNSA. Unmatched junction bases numbered 4, after V lost 5 bases and J lost 5 bases. The CDR3 coding sequence is TGTGCCAGCAGCGCAGCGGGAGGGGTAGATACGCAGTATTTT. This encodes CASSAAGGVDTQYF.

V and J are TRBV7-9 and TRBJ2-7; 7 bases line up with TRBD1. The CDR3 has 13 residues. Germline V gives CDR1 SEHNR, CDR2 FQNEAQ (reference sequence). V was pared by 3 bases and J by 6 bases, with 5 bases of the junction left unmatched. The CDR3 sequence is CASSFDRVVEQYF. CDR3 in DNA: TGTGCCAGCAGCTTCGACAGGGTTGTCGAGCAGTACTTC.

This sequence joins TRBV5-1 and TRBJ2-3; 9 bases map to TRBD2. CDR3 size: 15 residues. Trimming cost V 4 bases and J 3 bases; bases outside gene matches: 6. Germline loops: CDR1 SGHRS, CDR2 YFSETQ. The chain's CDR3 is CASSLGTSPTDTQYF. CDR3 coding DNA: TGCGCCAGCAGCCTAGGGACTAGCCCTACAGATACGCAGTATTTT.

This clone appeared once. The rearrangement joins TRBV7-9 to TRBJ2-3, with no clear D. In germline, CDR1 is SEHNR, CDR2 FQNEAQ (reference sequence). The V end was cut by 7 bases, the J end by 6 bases, with 8 bases between. CDR3 length: 11 residues. For the CDR3, the DNA is TGTGCCAGCACACAGTTGGATACGCAGTATTTT. As protein: CASTQLDTQYF. The variable domain in full, completed from reference TRBV7-9 and TRBJ2-3, reads DTGVSQNPRHKITKRGQNVTFRCDPISEHNRLYWYRQTLGQGPEFLTYFQNEAQLEKSRLLSDRFSAERPKGSFSTLEIQRTEQGDSAMYLCASTQLDTQYFGPGTRLTVL.